Included here is one T cell receptor (beta chain) sequence, with context. After removal of 4 bases from V and 8 bases from J, the junction contained 11 bases not matched to a gene. This CDR3 has 15 residues. Germline assignment: CDR1 SGHAT and CDR2 FQNNGV. The data were taken from a study of blood T cell repertoires in COVID-19. Repertoires were generated with immunoSEQ multiplex PCR, while TCRdb's copy carries only in-frame clones and drops some. Among roughly 230,000 clones, more than 75% were seen once, and the ten largest hold approximately 6.6%. The gene calls are TRBV11-2 and TRBJ1-2; the match to TRBD1 covers 9 bases. This receptor was identified in a woman in her forties or fifties who had been exposed to COVID-19. The sequenced sample consisted of PBMCs or T cells enriched from blood (not recorded which). The CDR3 nucleotides read TGTGCCAGCAGCTCACTTAGGGACAGGGTCAACGGCTACACCTTC. Encoded protein: CASSSLRDRVNGYTF.